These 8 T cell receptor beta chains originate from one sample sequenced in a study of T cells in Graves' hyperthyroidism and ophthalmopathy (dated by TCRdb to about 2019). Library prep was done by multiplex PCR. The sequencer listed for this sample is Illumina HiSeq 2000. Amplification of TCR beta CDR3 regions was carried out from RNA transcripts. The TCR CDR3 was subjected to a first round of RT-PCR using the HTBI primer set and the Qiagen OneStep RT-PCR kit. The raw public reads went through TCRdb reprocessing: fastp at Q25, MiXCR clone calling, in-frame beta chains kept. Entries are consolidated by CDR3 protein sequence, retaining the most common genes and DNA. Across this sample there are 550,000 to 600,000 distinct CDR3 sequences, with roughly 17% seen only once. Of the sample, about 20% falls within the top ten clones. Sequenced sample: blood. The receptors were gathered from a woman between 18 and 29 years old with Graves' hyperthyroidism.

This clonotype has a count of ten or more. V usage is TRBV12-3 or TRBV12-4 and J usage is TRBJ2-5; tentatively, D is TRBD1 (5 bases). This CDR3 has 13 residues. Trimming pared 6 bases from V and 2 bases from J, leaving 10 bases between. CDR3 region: CASSKDSQETQYF. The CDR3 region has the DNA TGTGCCAGCAGCAAAGACAGTCAAGAGACCCAGTACTTC.

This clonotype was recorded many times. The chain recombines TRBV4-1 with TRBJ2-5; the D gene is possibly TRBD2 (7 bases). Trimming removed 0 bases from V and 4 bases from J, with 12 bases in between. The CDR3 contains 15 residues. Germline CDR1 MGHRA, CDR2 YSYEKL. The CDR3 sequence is CASSQDRGGPETQYF. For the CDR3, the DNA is TGCGCCAGCAGCCAAGATAGGGGGGGCCCAGAGACCCAGTACTTC.

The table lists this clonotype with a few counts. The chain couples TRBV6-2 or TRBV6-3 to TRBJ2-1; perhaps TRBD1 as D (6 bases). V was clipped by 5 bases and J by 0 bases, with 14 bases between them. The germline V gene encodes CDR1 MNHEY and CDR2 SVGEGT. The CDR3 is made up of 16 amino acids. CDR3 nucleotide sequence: TGTGCCAGCAGTCCTACAGGGATTGACTCCTACAATGAGCAGTTCTTC. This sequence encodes CASSPTGIDSYNEQFF.

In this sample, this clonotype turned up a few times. This CDR3 is CASRSSKQGPYPRSPLHF. For the CDR3, the DNA is TGTGCCAGCCGATCTTCAAAACAGGGGCCCTACCCTCGCTCACCCCTCCACTTT. The chain employs TRBV7-2 and TRBJ1-6; 7 nucleotides align to TRBD1. CDR3 length: 18 amino acids. CDR1 and CDR2 from the germline V gene are SGHTA and FQGNSA. The junction had 23 bases not matched to a gene; V was cut back by 8 bases and J by 10 bases.

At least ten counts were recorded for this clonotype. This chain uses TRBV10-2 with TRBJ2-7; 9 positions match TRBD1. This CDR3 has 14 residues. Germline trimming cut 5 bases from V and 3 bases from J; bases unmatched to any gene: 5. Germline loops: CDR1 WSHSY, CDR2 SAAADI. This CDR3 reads CASSTGQGNYEQYF. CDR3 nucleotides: TGCGCCAGCAGTACGGGACAGGGAAACTACGAGCAGTACTTC.

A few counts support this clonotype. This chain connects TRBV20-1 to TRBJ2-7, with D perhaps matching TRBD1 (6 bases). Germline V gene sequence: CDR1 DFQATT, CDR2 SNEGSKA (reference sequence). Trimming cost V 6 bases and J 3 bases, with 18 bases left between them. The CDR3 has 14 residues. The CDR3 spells CSAASGATGYEQYF. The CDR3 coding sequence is TGCAGTGCGGCCTCAGGGGCTACGGGCTACGAGCAGTACTTC.

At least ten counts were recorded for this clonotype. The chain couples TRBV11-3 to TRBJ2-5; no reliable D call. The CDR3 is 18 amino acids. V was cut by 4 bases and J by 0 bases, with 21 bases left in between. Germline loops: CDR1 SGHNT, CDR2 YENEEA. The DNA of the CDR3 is TGTGCCAGCAGCTCCCCCCCCTTTGGGCGAGCTTACCAAGAGACCCAGTACTTC. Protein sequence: CASSSPPFGRAYQETQYF.

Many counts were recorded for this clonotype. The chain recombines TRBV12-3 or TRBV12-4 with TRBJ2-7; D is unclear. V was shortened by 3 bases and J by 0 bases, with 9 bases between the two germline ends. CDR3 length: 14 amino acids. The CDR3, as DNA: TGTGCCAGCAGTTTTAGAGACTCCTCCTACGAGCAGTACTTC. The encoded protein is CASSFRDSSYEQYF.